The clone carrying this T cell receptor (beta chain) appeared a few times. The sample originates from a study of blood T cell repertoires in COVID-19. Study in general: Material from acute and convalescent COVID-19 was sourced from the United States, Italy and Spain. T cells, B-cell-depleted T cells, or PBMCs supplied cDNA or gDNA.

Trimming cost V 7 bases and J 8 bases, with 12 bases left between them. This CDR3 is built from 12 residues. Per germline, CDR1 SNHLY and CDR2 FYNNEI. As handled by the study authors: Cell counts per sample came from amplifying reference gene primers. The repertoire was sequenced with immunoSEQ multiplex PCR; TCRdb's copy has only in-frame clones and lacks some. That table furnishes V, J and clone size, whereas the DNA furnished D and trimming. The sample comprises over 200,000 clones, roughly 86% of which are singletons, and about 3% rests with the top ten. The receptor was derived from a woman in her twenties or thirties who had recovered from COVID-19. The sequencing sample was made of peripheral blood. J is TRBJ1-5 and V is TRBV2; D might be TRBD1 (5 bases). Here the CDR3 reads CASTTLGEPQHF. In nucleotides, the CDR3 is TGTGCCAGCACAACCTTAGGGGAGCCCCAGCATTTT.